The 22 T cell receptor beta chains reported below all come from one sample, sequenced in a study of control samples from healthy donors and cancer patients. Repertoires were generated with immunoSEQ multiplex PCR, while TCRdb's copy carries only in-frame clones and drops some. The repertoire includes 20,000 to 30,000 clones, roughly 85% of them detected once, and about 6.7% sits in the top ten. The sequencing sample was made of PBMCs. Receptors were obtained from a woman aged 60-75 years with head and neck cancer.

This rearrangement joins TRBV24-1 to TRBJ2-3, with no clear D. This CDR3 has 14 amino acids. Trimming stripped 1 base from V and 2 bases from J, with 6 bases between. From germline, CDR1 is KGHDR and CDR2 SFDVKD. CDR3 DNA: TGTGCCACCAGTGATTTTGGCAACACAGATACGCAGTATTTT. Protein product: CATSDFGNTDTQYF.

The CDR3 region is CASSLASAPNNSPLHF. Here the CDR3 DNA reads TGTGCCAGCAGCTTAGCATCGGCACCCAATAATTCACCCCTCCACTTT. V and J are TRBV7-9 and TRBJ1-6, with no clear D. Germline V gives CDR1 SEHNR, CDR2 FQNEAQ (reference sequence). This CDR3 has 16 amino acids. V dropped 0 bases and J dropped 5 bases, with 11 bases sitting between them.

The CDR3 DNA follows: TGTGCCAGTGCTATGGGCCAGCTGGGGCAGCAGCCCCAGCATTTT. Translation gives CASAMGQLGQQPQHF. The gene calls are TRBV19 and TRBJ1-5, with TRBD1 as a possible D gene (5 bases). V dropped 8 bases and J dropped 7 bases, with 21 bases sitting between them. CDR1 and CDR2 (germline): LNHDA, SQIVND (reference sequence). The CDR3 totals 15 residues.

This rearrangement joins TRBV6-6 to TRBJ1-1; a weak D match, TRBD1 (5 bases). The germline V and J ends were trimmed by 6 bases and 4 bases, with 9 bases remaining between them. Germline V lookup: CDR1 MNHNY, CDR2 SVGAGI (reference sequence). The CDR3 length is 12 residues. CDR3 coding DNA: TGTGCCAGCAGCGAAAGGGGCACTGAAGCTTTCTTT. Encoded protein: CASSERGTEAFF.

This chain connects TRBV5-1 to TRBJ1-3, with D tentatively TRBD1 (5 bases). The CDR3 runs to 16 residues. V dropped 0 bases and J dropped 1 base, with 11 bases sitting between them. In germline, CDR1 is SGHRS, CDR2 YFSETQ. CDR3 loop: CASSLGVRTSGNTIYF. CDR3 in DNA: TGCGCCAGCAGCTTGGGGGTCAGGACATCTGGAAACACCATATATTTT.

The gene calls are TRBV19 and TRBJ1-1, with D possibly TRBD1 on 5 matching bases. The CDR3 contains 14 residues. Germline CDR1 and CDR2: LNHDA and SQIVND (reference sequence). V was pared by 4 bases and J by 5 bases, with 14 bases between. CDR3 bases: TGTGCCAGTAGTAGAAGTCCAGGGAGTACTGAAGCTTTCTTT. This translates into CASSRSPGSTEAFF.

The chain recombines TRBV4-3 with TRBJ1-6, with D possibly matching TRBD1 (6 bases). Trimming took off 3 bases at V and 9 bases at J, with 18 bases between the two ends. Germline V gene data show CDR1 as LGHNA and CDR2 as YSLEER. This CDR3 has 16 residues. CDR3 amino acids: CASSQGEGQPSSPLHF. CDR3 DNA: TGCGCCAGCAGCCAGGGGGAAGGACAGCCTAGTTCACCCCTCCACTTT.

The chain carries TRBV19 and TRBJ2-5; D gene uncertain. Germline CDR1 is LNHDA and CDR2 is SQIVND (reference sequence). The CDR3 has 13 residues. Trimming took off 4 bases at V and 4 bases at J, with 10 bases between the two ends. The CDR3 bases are TGTGCCAGTAGTACATCGAATAGAGAGACCCAGTACTTC. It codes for CASSTSNRETQYF.

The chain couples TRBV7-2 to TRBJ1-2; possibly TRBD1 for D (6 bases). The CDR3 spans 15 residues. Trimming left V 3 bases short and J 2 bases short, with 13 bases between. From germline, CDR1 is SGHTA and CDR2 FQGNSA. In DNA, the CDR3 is TGTGCCAGCAGCTTCTACTTACAGGGCAACTATGGCTACACCTTC. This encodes CASSFYLQGNYGYTF. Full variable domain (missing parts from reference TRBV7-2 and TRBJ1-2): GAGVSQSPSNKVTEKGKDVELRCDPISGHTALYWYRQSLGQGLEFLIYFQGNSAPDKSGLPSDRFSAERTGGSVSTLTIQRTQQEDSAVYLCASSFYLQGNYGYTFGSGTRLTVV.

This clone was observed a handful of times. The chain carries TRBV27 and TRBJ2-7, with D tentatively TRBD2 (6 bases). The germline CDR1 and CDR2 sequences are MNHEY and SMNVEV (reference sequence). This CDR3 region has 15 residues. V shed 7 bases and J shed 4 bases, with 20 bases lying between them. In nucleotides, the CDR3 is TGTGCCAGCACCAGAATTGGGACTGGGCGGTACGAGCAGTACTTC. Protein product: CASTRIGTGRYEQYF.

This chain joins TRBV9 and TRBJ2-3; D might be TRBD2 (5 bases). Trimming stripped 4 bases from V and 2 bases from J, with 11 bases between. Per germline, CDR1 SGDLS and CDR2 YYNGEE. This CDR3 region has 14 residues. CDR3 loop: CASSFRGSTDTQYF. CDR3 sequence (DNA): TGTGCCAGCAGCTTCCGGGGTTCCACAGATACGCAGTATTTT.

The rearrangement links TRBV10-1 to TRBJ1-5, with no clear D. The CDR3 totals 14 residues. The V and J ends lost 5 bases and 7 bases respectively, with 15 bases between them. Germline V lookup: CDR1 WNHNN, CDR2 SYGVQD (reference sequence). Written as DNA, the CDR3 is TGCGCCAGCAGTTTGGGCAGGATGGAACAGCCCCAGCATTTT. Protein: CASSLGRMEQPQHF.

The DNA for the CDR3 is TGCAGTGCTAGTGACCCCTTCCGCACAGATACGCAGTATTTT. Translating gives CSASDPFRTDTQYF. The V call is TRBV20-1, the J call TRBJ2-3; no firm D call. Looked up from germline, CDR1 is DFQATT and CDR2 is SNEGSKA (reference sequence). V was trimmed by 3 bases and J by 1 base, leaving 11 bases between them. There are 14 residues in the CDR3.

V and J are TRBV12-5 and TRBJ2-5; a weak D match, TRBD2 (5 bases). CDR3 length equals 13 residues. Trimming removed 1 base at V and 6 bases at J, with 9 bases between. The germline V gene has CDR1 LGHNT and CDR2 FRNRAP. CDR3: CASGLAGKQTQYF. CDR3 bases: TGTGCTAGTGGTTTGGCGGGGAAACAGACCCAGTACTTC.

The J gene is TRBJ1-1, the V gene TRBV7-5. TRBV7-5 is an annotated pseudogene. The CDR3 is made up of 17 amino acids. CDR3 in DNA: TGTGCCAGAAGCTTACCGAAGGGCAACACTTTGAACACTGAAGCTTTCTTT. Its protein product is CARSLPKGNTLNTEAFF.

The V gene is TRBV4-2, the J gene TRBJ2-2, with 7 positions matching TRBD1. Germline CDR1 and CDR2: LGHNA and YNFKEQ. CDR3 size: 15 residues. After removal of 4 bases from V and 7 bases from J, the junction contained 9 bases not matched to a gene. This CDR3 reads CASSLSEGTDGELFF. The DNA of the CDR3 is TGTGCCAGCAGCCTATCTGAGGGGACAGACGGGGAGCTGTTTTTT.

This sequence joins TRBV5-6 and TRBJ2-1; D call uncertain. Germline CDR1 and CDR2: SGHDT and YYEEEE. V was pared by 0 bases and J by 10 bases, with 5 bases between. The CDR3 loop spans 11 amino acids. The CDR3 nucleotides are TGTGCCAGCAGCTTGGTGGGGGAGCAGTTCTTC. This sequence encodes CASSLVGEQFF.

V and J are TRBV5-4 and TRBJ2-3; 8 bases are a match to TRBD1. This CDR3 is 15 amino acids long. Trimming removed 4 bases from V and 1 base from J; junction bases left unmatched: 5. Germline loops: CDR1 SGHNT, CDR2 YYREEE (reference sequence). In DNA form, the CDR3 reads TGTGCCAGCAGCCCCGGACAGGGACGCACAGATACGCAGTATTTT. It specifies CASSPGQGRTDTQYF.

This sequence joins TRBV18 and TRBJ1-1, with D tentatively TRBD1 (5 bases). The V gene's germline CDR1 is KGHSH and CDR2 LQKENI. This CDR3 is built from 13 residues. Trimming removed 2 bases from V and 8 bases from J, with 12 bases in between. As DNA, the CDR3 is TGTGCCAGCTCACCAGGGAAGGGGTTGGAAGCTTTCTTT. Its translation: CASSPGKGLEAFF.

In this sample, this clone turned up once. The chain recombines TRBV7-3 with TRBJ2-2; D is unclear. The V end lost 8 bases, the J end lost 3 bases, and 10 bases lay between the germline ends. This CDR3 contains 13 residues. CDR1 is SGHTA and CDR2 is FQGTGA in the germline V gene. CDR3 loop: CASGRDHTGELFF. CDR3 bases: TGTGCCAGCGGGCGTGACCACACCGGGGAGCTGTTTTTT.

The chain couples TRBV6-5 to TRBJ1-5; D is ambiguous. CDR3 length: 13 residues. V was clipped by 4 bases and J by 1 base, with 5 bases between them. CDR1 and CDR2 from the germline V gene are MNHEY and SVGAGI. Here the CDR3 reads CASSSNSNQPQHF. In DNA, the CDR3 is TGTGCCAGCAGTTCAAACAGCAATCAGCCCCAGCATTTT.

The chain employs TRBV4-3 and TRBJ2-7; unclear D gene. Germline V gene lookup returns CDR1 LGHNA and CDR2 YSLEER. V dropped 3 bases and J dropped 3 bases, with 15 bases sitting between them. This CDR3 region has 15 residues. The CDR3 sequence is CASSQQVLGIYEQYF. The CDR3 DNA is TGCGCCAGCAGCCAGCAGGTCCTGGGGATCTACGAGCAGTACTTC.